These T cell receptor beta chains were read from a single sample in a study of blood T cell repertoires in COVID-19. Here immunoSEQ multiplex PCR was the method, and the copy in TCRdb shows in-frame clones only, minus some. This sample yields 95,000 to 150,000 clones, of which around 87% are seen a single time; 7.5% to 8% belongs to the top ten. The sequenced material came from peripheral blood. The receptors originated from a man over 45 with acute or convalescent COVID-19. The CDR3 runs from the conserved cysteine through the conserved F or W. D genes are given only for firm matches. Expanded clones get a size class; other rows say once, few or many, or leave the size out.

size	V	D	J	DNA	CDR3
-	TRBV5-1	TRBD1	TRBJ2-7	TGCGCCAGCAGCTTGAGGACAGGGGTTGGCGAGCAGTACTTC	CASSLRTGVGEQYF
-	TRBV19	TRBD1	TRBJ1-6	TGTGCCAGTAGTCCGGGACAGGGGAATTCACCCCTCCACTTT	CASSPGQGNSPLHF
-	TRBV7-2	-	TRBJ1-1	TGTGCCAGCAGCTTAGCCGCGGGGACGGACACTGAAGCTTTCTTT	CASSLAAGTDTEAFF
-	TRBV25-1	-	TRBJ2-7	TGTGCCAGCAGTGGTGAGAGCGTAAGCTCCTACGAGCAGTACTTC	CASSGESVSSYEQYF
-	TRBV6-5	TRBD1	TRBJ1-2	TGTGCCAGCAGGCGACAGGGGCCTGGCTACACCTTC	CASRRQGPGYTF
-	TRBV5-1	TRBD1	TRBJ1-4	TGCGCCAGCAGCTGGGTACCCGGGACAGAACTGTTTTTT	CASSWVPGTELFF
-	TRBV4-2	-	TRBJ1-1	TGTGCCAGCAGCCAAGATAGGACAGCCACTGAAGCTTTCTTT	CASSQDRTATEAFF
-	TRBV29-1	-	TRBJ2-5	TGCAGCGTTGCCCCCTTAGCGCGGGAAGGGGAGACCCAGTACTTC	CSVAPLAREGETQYF
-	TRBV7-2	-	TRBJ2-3	TGTGCCAGCAGCCTCAGTCAAGTAGATACGCAGTATTTT	CASSLSQVDTQYF
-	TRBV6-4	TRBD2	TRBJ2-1	TGTGCCAGCAGTGCCCTCGGACTAGCGGGTGAGCAGTTCTTC	CASSALGLAGEQFF
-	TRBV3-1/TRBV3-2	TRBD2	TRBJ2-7	TGTGCCAGCAGCCAAGGGGGGGGGAACGAGCAGTACTTC	CASSQGGGNEQYF
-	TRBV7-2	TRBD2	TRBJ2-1	TGTGCCAGCAGCCGGACTAGCGGGAACGCCAATGAGCAGTTCTTC	CASSRTSGNANEQFF
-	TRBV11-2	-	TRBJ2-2	TGTGCCAGCAGCCAAGGACAGTTCGCGAACACCGGGGAGCTGTTTTTT	CASSQGQFANTGELFF
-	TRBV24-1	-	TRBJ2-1	TGTGCCACCAGTGGCGGATACTACAATGAGCAGTTCTTC	CATSGGYYNEQFF
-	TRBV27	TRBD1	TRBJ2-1	TGTGCCAGCAGTTTAGAGGGAACAGGGGGCAATGAGCAGTTCTTC	CASSLEGTGGNEQFF
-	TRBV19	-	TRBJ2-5	TGTGCCAGTAGTATTGCTGGGAGAGAGACCCAGTACTTC	CASSIAGRETQYF
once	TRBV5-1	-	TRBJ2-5	TGCGCCAGCAGGCCGGGGAACCAAGAGACCCAGTACTTC	CASRPGNQETQYF
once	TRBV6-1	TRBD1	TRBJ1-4	TGTGCCAGCAGTGCCGGGACAGGGCTTACTAATGAAAAACTGTTTTTT	CASSAGTGLTNEKLFF
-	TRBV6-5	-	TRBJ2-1	TGTGCCAGCAGTCCTCGGAGGACCTACAATGAGCAGTTCTTC	CASSPRRTYNEQFF
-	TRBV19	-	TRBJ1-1	TGTGCCAGTAGGATACAGGGATGGGGCACTGAAGCTTTCTTT	CASRIQGWGTEAFF
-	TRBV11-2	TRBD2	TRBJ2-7	TGTGCCAGCAGCGGGACTAGCGGAAACCTGCTCATTTACGAGCAGTACTTC	CASSGTSGNLLIYEQYF
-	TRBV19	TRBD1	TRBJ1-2	TGTGCCACCCTGAGGGGGCAAGATGGCTACACCTTC	CATLRGQDGYTF
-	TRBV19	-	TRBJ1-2	TGTGCCAGTCAAAAAGGGAGTAACTATGGCTACACCTTC	CASQKGSNYGYTF
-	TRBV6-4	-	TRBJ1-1	TGTGCCAGCAGTGCCCGACAGGAAGGAACTGAAGCTTTCTTT	CASSARQEGTEAFF
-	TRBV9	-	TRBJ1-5	TGTGCCAGCAGCGTAGGTGGGGGGGGTAATCAGCCCCAGCATTTT	CASSVGGGGNQPQHF